One sample yielded the 5 T cell receptor beta chains listed below, sequenced in a study of T cells in Graves' hyperthyroidism and ophthalmopathy. Amplification of TCR beta CDR3 regions was performed using RNA transcripts as template. TCR CDR3 underwent first-round RT-PCR with the HTBI primer set. MiXCR, run by TCRdb on the multiplex PCR reads, gives a single entry per CDR3 protein. The data contain hundreds of thousands of distinct CDR3 sequences, about 14% of them seen just once; the ten biggest clones take up roughly 4.5%. Sequenced sample: blood. Receptor source: a woman between 40 and 55 years old with Graves' ophthalmopathy.

The rearrangement uses TRBV4-1 and TRBJ2-5, with D possibly being TRBD1 (5 bases). Germline assignment: CDR1 MGHRA and CDR2 YSYEKL. The CDR3 is 13 residues long. Trimming stripped 0 bases from V and 4 bases from J, with 6 bases between. CDR3 nucleotides: TGCGCCAGCAGCCAAGAGCAGGGAGAGACCCAGTACTTC. This sequence encodes CASSQEQGETQYF.

This clonotype came up many times. The chain is built from TRBV20-1 and TRBJ1-2; no definite D call. The ends were cut back, 8 bases at V and 6 bases at J, with 13 bases in the middle. Germline CDR1 reads DFQATT; CDR2 reads SNEGSKA (reference sequence). The CDR3 spans 11 residues. In DNA, the CDR3 is TGCAGTCTAGAGGACGGAAATGGCTACACCTTC. Protein: CSLEDGNGYTF.

The sample holds many counts of this clonotype. This chain links TRBV19 with TRBJ2-7; TRBD1 is a possible D gene (5 bases). There are 14 residues in the CDR3. The ends were cut back, 3 bases at V and 0 bases at J, with 9 bases in the middle. Germline V CDR1 and CDR2: LNHDA, SQIVND (reference sequence). In nucleotides, the CDR3 is TGTGCCAGTAGTATTCAGGGTCCCTCCTACGAGCAGTACTTC. It specifies CASSIQGPSYEQYF.

This clonotype has a count of ten or more. The chain links TRBV19 to TRBJ2-2, with 7 bases identical to TRBD1. Germline-derived CDR1 and CDR2 are LNHDA and SQIVND (reference sequence). Trimming took 4 bases from V and 1 from J; bases not matched to a gene: 6. The CDR3 totals 16 residues. CDR3 sequence (DNA): TGTGCCAGTAGTACCCAAAGGACAGGGAACACCGGGGAGCTGTTTTTT. As protein: CASSTQRTGNTGELFF. The full variable domain, completed using reference TRBV19 and TRBJ2-2, is DGGITQSPKYLFRKEGQNVTLSCEQNLNHDAMYWYRQDPGQGLRLIYYSQIVNDFQKGDIAEGYSVSREKKESFPLTVTSAQKNPTAFYLCASSTQRTGNTGELFFGEGSRLTVL.

The chain joins TRBV29-1 to TRBJ2-7, with D perhaps TRBD2 (5 bases). This CDR3 is 12 amino acids long. Looked up from germline, CDR1 is SQVTM and CDR2 is ANQGSEA. V dropped 0 bases and J dropped 11 bases, with 14 bases sitting between them. This CDR3 reads CSVEDRAVGEYF. CDR3 DNA sequence: TGCAGCGTTGAAGATCGGGCAGTCGGGGAGTACTTC.